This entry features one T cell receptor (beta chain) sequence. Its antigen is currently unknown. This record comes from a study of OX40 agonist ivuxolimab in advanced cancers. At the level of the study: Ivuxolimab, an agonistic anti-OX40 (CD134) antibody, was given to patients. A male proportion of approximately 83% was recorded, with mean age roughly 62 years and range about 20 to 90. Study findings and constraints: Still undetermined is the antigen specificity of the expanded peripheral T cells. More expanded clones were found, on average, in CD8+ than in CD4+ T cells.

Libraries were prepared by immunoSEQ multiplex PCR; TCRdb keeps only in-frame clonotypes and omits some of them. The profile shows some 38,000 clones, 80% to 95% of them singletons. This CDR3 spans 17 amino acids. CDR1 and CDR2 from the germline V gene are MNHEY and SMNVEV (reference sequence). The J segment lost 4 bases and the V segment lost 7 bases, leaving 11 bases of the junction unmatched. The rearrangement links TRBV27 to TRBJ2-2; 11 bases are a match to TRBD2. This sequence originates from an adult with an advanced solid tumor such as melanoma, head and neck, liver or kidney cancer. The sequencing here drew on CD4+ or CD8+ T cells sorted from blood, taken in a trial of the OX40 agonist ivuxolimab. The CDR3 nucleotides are TGTGCCAGCAAGGAGATAGCGGGAGGGGGATTCACCGGGGAGCTGTTTTTT. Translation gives CASKEIAGGGFTGELFF.